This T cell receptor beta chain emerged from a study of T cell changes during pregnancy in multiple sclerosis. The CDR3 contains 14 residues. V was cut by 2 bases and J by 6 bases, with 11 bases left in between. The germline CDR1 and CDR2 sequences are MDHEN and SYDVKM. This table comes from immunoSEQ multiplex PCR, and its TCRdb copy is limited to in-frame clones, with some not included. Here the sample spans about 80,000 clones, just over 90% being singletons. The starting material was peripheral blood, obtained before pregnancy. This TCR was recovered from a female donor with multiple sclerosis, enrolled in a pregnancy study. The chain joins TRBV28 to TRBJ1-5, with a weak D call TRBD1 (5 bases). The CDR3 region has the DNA TGTGCCAGCAGTTTACCGGGGGGGGGTCAGCCCCAGCATTTT. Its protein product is CASSLPGGGQPQHF.